These 7 T cell receptor beta chains were all obtained from the same sample, sequenced in a study of T cell repertoires in cytomegalovirus infection. From the reads, TCRdb called clonotypes with MiXCR, one entry per CDR3 protein. The top ten clones hold roughly 93% of a sample with approximately 73,000 distinct CDR3 sequences, roughly 40% of them seen once. What these receptors recognize is not known. Sequences were derived from CD8+ T cells from cultured PBMCs, sampled from culture after CMV antigen stimulation. These receptors were obtained from a human donor in good health (CMV status not recorded). Some clones in this sample may be carry-over from other donors' samples.

The chain uses TRBV29-1 and TRBJ2-1; 12 nucleotides line up with TRBD2. V lost 3 bases to trimming and J lost 10 bases; unmatched junction nucleotides: 16. Per the germline V gene, CDR1 is SQVTM and CDR2 is ANQGSEA. There are 17 residues in the CDR3. CDR3 loop: CSVDGGPLAGGFGEQFF. The CDR3 DNA follows: TGCAGCGTTGATGGGGGTCCCCTAGCGGGGGGGTTCGGGGAGCAGTTCTTC.

The rearrangement joins TRBV7-9 to TRBJ1-5, with 9 bases fitting TRBD1. V gave up 1 base and J gave up 5 bases; unmatched junction bases: 3. Per germline, CDR1 SEHNR and CDR2 FQNEAQ (reference sequence). The CDR3 loop spans 15 amino acids. CDR3 bases: TGTGCCAGCAGCTTAGGGGGACAGGGCGATCAGCCCCAGCATTTT. This translates into CASSLGGQGDQPQHF.

This clonotype occurred a few times. The genes are TRBV5-4 and TRBJ2-5, with no clear D. The CDR3 is made up of 13 amino acids. V shed 3 bases and J shed 3 bases, with 9 bases lying between them. Germline V gene lookup returns CDR1 SGHNT and CDR2 YYREEE (reference sequence). The chain's CDR3 is CASSSHGEETQYF. CDR3 DNA: TGTGCCAGCAGCTCCCACGGAGAAGAGACCCAGTACTTC.

This chain links TRBV7-8 with TRBJ1-1, with D possibly being TRBD1 (5 bases). CDR1 is SGHVS, CDR2 FQNEAQ, per germline. This CDR3 is built from 13 residues. Trimming cost V 4 bases and J 3 bases, with 9 bases left between them. The CDR3 is CASSSSGYTEAFF. As DNA, the CDR3 is TGTGCCAGCAGCTCCTCAGGGTACACTGAAGCTTTCTTT.

This clonotype was detected many times. V and J are TRBV25-1 and TRBJ1-2; D might be TRBD1 (5 bases). CDR3 length equals 13 residues. V shed 3 bases and J shed 4 bases, with 9 bases lying between them. Per the germline V gene, CDR1 is MGHDK and CDR2 is SYGVNS. CDR3 region: CASSEGLAYGYTF. CDR3 coding DNA: TGTGCCAGCAGTGAGGGGCTGGCCTATGGCTACACCTTC.

This clonotype appeared a few times. V is TRBV7-8 and J is TRBJ2-7; tentatively, D is TRBD2 (5 bases). Germline CDR1 is SGHVS and CDR2 is FQNEAQ. The CDR3 contains 14 residues. V was cut by 5 bases and J by 3 bases, with 14 bases left in between. The CDR3 here is CASSPSGGLYEQYF. The CDR3 DNA reads as TGTGCCAGCAGCCCTTCTGGAGGACTCTACGAGCAGTACTTC.

The genes are TRBV7-2 and TRBJ2-7; no definite D call. Germline values: CDR1 SGHTA, CDR2 FQGNSA. CDR3 length: 14 residues. Deletions cut 2 bases from V and 0 bases from J, with 8 bases between. This chain's CDR3 is CASSLLGYSYEQYF. CDR3 in DNA: TGTGCCAGCAGCTTACTTGGTTACTCCTACGAGCAGTACTTC.